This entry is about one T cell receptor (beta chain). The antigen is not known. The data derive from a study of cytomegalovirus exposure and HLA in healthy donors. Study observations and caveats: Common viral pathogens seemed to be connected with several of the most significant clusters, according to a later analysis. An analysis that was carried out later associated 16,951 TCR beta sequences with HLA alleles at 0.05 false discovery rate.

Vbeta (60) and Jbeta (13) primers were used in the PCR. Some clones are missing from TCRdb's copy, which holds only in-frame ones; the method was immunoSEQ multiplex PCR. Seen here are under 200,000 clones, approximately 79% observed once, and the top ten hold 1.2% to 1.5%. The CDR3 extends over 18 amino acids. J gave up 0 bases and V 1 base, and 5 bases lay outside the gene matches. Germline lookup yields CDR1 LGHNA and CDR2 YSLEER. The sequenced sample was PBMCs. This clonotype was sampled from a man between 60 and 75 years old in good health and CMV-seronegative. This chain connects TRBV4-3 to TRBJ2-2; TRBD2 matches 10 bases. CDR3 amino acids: CASSQAVAGGSNTGELFF. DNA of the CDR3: TGCGCCAGCAGCCAAGCGGTAGCGGGGGGCTCGAACACCGGGGAGCTGTTTTTT.